This TCR beta chain was captured by sequencing in a study of T cell responses to AZD1222 COVID-19 vaccine. The study, taken as a whole, reports: There were mostly white British donors and more females than males, and clonal diversity was possibly underestimated. CD4 TCRs linked to vaccination spanned spike, dominating at 160-218 and 743-854.

Using immunoSEQ multiplex PCR, the repertoire was profiled, and TCRdb retains in-frame clones only, with some absent. This table has under 130,000 clones, approximately 90% appearing once. There are a few counts of this clone. Its antigen is unknown. CDR1 is LNHNV and CDR2 is YYDKDF in the germline V gene (reference sequence). The CDR3 totals 14 residues. V lost 3 bases to trimming and J lost 6 bases; unmatched junction nucleotides: 4. The source is an adult in good health. Sequencing used peripheral blood, obtained on day 0 of AZD1222 vaccination. This rearrangement joins TRBV15 to TRBJ1-5, with 8 bases fitting TRBD1. The CDR3 region has the DNA TGTGCCACCAGCAGGGACAGGGATACTCAGCCCCAGCATTTT. It codes for CATSRDRDTQPQHF.